The 27 T cell receptor beta chains listed next were all sequenced from one sample in a study of T cells expressing NK-cell markers. TCRdb re-called the 5' RACE reads, yielding one record per CDR3 amino acid sequence without DNA. This table holds fewer than 400,000 distinct CDR3 sequences. Sequenced: blood T cells: a sorted CD56 or NKG2C T cell subset, CD4+ or CD8+ T cells, or bulk PBMC T cells (not recorded which). The receptors were gathered from a man aged 18-69 years in good health.

The rearrangement joins TRBV6-5 to TRBJ1-2. CDR3 length: 15 amino acids. From germline, CDR1 is MNHEY and CDR2 SVGAGI. The CDR3 protein is CASSHLGSYNYGYTF.

This rearrangement joins TRBV2 to TRBJ2-1; TCRdb names TRBD2, which stays unverified in the absence of DNA. In germline, CDR1 is SNHLY, CDR2 FYNNEI. The CDR3 totals 15 residues. CDR3 sequence: CASSEAWREYNEQFF.

V and J are TRBV20-1 and TRBJ1-2; TCRdb's D call of TRBD1 is untestable without DNA. The germline gives CDR1 DFQATT, CDR2 SNEGSKA (reference sequence). The length of the CDR3 is 13 residues. This chain's CDR3 is CSALPREPHGYTF.

The V gene is TRBV27, the J gene TRBJ2-2; TCRdb gives TRBD1 as the D gene, but with no DNA this cannot be confirmed. The CDR3 sequence is 16 residues long. Germline V lookup: CDR1 MNHEY, CDR2 SMNVEV (reference sequence). The CDR3 reads CASTGFLWGNTGELFF.

This sequence joins TRBV12-3 or TRBV12-4 and TRBJ1-4; no DNA is available, so the TRBD1 call from TCRdb remains unchecked. The CDR3 totals 14 residues. CDR3 region: CASSWGTGSEKLFF.

The chain couples TRBV24-1 to TRBJ2-2. CDR3 length: 13 amino acids. The germline V gene has CDR1 KGHDR and CDR2 SFDVKD. The CDR3 spells CATSDPNTGELFF.

The rearrangement uses TRBV29-1 and TRBJ2-3; TCRdb returns TRBD2, unconfirmable since there is no DNA. This CDR3 is 14 amino acids long. Germline V gene lookup returns CDR1 SQVTM and CDR2 ANQGSEA. CDR3 protein: CSTRTSLGPDTQYF.

The rearrangement joins TRBV11-2 to TRBJ2-3; without DNA, the TCRdb call of TRBD2 cannot be checked. The CDR3 is 18 residues long. From germline, CDR1 is SGHAT and CDR2 FQNNGV. The CDR3: CASSPRGGAGPSTDTQYF.

V is TRBV9 and J is TRBJ1-4; the D call from TCRdb, TRBD1, cannot be confirmed without DNA. CDR3 length: 15 amino acids. CDR1 is SGDLS, CDR2 YYNGEE, per germline. This chain's CDR3 is CASSAQGQSNEKLFF. Using reference TRBV9 and TRBJ1-4 for the parts outside the CDR3, the full variable domain is DSGVTQTPKHLITATGQRVTLRCSPRSGDLSVYWYQQSLDQGLQFLIQYYNGEERAKGNILERFSAQQFPDLHSELNLSSLELGDSALYFCASSAQGQSNEKLFFGSGTQLSVL.

The chain links TRBV20-1 to TRBJ2-1; with no DNA, the TCRdb D assignment of TRBD1 cannot be verified. This CDR3 contains 16 residues. Looked up from germline, CDR1 is DFQATT and CDR2 is SNEGSKA (reference sequence). The CDR3 loop reads CSARDFMGQVYNEQFF.

The CDR3 region is CASSHSRTGGKYNEQFF. The chain joins TRBV6-5 to TRBJ2-1; TCRdb's D call of TRBD1 is untestable without DNA. The CDR3 is 17 amino acids. The germline V gene has CDR1 MNHEY and CDR2 SVGAGI.

V is TRBV3-1 and J is TRBJ1-4. This CDR3 is 14 amino acids long. Germline CDR1 is LGHDT and CDR2 is YNNKEL (reference sequence). This CDR3 reads CASSRRTTNEKLFF. The full variable domain, in which reference TRBV3-1 and TRBJ1-4 provide the parts outside the CDR3, is DTAVSQTPKYLVTQMGNDKSIKCEQNLGHDTMYWYKQDSKKFLKIMFSYNNKELIINETVPNRFSPKSPDKAHLNLHINSLELGDSAVYFCASSRRTTNEKLFFGSGTQLSVL.

V is TRBV4-1 and J is TRBJ2-1; TCRdb outputs TRBD2, but without DNA this stays unchecked. Germline values: CDR1 MGHRA, CDR2 YSYEKL. This CDR3 comprises 16 residues. The CDR3: CASSQELAGALGEQFF.

The chain joins TRBV25-1 to TRBJ2-7; TCRdb gives TRBD1 as the D gene, but with no DNA this cannot be confirmed. This CDR3 contains 15 residues. The germline V gene encodes CDR1 MGHDK and CDR2 SYGVNS. The chain's CDR3 is CASSGRTGEQYEQYF.

The chain links TRBV30 to TRBJ2-7; no DNA is available, so the TRBD1 call from TCRdb remains unchecked. Germline loops: CDR1 GTSNPN, CDR2 SVGIG (reference sequence). The length of the CDR3 is 14 residues. The CDR3 region is CAWATGGKVYEQYF.

V and J are TRBV9 and TRBJ2-3. Germline V gives CDR1 SGDLS, CDR2 YYNGEE. The CDR3 runs to 14 residues. The CDR3 sequence is CASSVRLPTDTQYF.

The chain recombines TRBV15 with TRBJ2-6; TCRdb outputs TRBD2, but without DNA this stays unchecked. The germline V gene has CDR1 LNHNV and CDR2 YYDKDF (reference sequence). The CDR3 spans 19 residues. The chain's CDR3 is CATSRVATSGLAGANVLTF.

CDR3 residues: CATWAGGGSTDTQYF. The genes are TRBV2 and TRBJ2-3; absent DNA, TCRdb's TRBD1 call cannot be checked. Germline V CDR1 and CDR2: SNHLY, FYNNEI. This CDR3 comprises 15 residues.

The chain is built from TRBV6-2 or TRBV6-3 and TRBJ2-7. There are 14 residues in the CDR3. The germline V gene encodes CDR1 MNHEY and CDR2 SVGEGT. CDR3 sequence reads: CASSSRTNSYEQYF.

V and J are TRBV6-1 and TRBJ2-5; TCRdb returns TRBD1, unconfirmable since there is no DNA. This CDR3 has 16 residues. The V gene's germline CDR1 is MNHNS and CDR2 SASEGT. CDR3 residues: CASSAGPQTGWETQYF.

The CDR3 sequence is CASSQVLGFLSVGYTF. The rearrangement links TRBV4-1 to TRBJ1-2. This CDR3 contains 16 residues. The germline CDR1 and CDR2 sequences are MGHRA and YSYEKL.

The J gene is TRBJ1-1, the V gene TRBV6-5; TCRdb names TRBD1, which stays unverified in the absence of DNA. This CDR3 comprises 15 residues. Germline values: CDR1 MNHEY, CDR2 SVGAGI. The CDR3 here is CASSYDRGRGMEAFF.

The chain employs TRBV20-1 and TRBJ1-2; TCRdb's D gene call, TRBD1, goes unchecked for lack of DNA. Germline CDR1 is DFQATT and CDR2 is SNEGSKA (reference sequence). The length of the CDR3 is 12 residues. Here the CDR3 reads CSAPRGERGYTF.

V usage is TRBV7-9 and J usage is TRBJ2-5; TCRdb's D gene call, TRBD2, goes unchecked for lack of DNA. Germline CDR1 reads SEHNR; CDR2 reads FQNEAQ (reference sequence). The CDR3 covers 16 residues. CDR3 sequence: CASSLAGAGGLVAQYF.

V is TRBV7-9 and J is TRBJ1-2. The CDR3 runs 15 residues. Germline V gene sequence: CDR1 SEHNR, CDR2 FQNEAQ (reference sequence). The CDR3 loop reads CASSPLGGTSYGYTF.

V and J are TRBV20-1 and TRBJ2-5; the D gene TCRdb calls, TRBD1, cannot be checked with no DNA. The germline V gene has CDR1 DFQATT and CDR2 SNEGSKA (reference sequence). The CDR3 spans 13 residues. The CDR3 protein is CSATPGSKKTQYF.

The chain has TRBV20-1 and TRBJ1-1. The CDR3 is 13 amino acids. The germline V gene has CDR1 DFQATT and CDR2 SNEGSKA (reference sequence). Here the CDR3 reads CSASTSGNTEAFF.